One and the same sample provided the 31 T cell receptor beta chains below, sequenced in a study of T cell repertoires in ileal Crohn's disease. Measured with immunoSEQ multiplex PCR; TCRdb has only the in-frame clones, and not every one. The sample consists of more than 12,000 clones, around three quarters of them appearing once. The sequenced material came from ileal tissue. These receptors were obtained from an adult with Crohn's disease.

This sequence joins TRBV6-5 and TRBJ2-7; the D is unclear. The CDR3 totals 13 residues. V lost 4 bases and J 4 bases, leaving 11 bases between the germline ends. Germline loops: CDR1 MNHEY, CDR2 SVGAGI. As DNA, the CDR3 is TGTGCCAGCAGTTTTCTGGGCAGGTACGAGCAGTACTTC. It yields the protein CASSFLGRYEQYF.

In this sample, this clone turned up a few times. V usage is TRBV4-2 and J usage is TRBJ1-2; 8 bases fit TRBD1. Germline V lookup: CDR1 LGHNA, CDR2 YNFKEQ. V trimming: 4 bases; J trimming: 3 bases; junction bases outside the gene matches: 7. This CDR3 region has 15 residues. Written as DNA, the CDR3 is TGTGCCAGCAGCCCAGGGACAGGATACGACTATGGCTACACCTTC. As protein: CASSPGTGYDYGYTF.

This chain links TRBV6-4 with TRBJ1-5, with 8 bases identical to TRBD1. This CDR3 is built from 14 residues. In germline, CDR1 is MRHNA, CDR2 SNTAGT. V lost 3 bases to trimming and J lost 3 bases; unmatched junction nucleotides: 1. The CDR3 spells CASSETGDNQPQHF. CDR3 coding DNA: TGTGCCAGCAGTGAGACAGGGGACAATCAGCCCCAGCATTTT.

The gene calls are TRBV7-9 and TRBJ1-4; 9 nucleotides align to TRBD1. J lost 2 bases, V lost 7 bases, and 14 bases had no gene match. Germline V CDR1 and CDR2: SEHNR, FQNEAQ (reference sequence). The CDR3 extends over 18 amino acids. This chain's CDR3 is CASTPLGTGRKTNEKLFF. Here the CDR3 DNA reads TGTGCCAGCACCCCCCTGGGGACAGGGAGGAAGACTAATGAAAAACTGTTTTTT.

This chain links TRBV2 with TRBJ1-2, with 7 bases that match TRBD1. The CDR3 is 15 amino acids. Germline values: CDR1 SNHLY, CDR2 FYNNEI. V shed 0 bases and J 4 bases; nucleotides not matched to a gene: 5. The CDR3 loop is CASSEAPGQRYGYTF. The CDR3 DNA follows: TGTGCCAGCAGTGAAGCCCCGGGACAGCGCTATGGCTACACCTTC.

The rearrangement uses TRBV30 and TRBJ2-3; 7 bases are a match to TRBD2. The CDR3 is 14 amino acids. The V gene end was trimmed by 4 bases and the J gene end by 0 bases; junction bases not matched to a gene: 4. From germline, CDR1 is GTSNPN and CDR2 SVGIG (reference sequence). CDR3 region: CAWNLGGSTDTQYF. CDR3 DNA sequence: TGTGCCTGGAACCTGGGGGGGAGCACAGATACGCAGTATTTT.

The chain couples TRBV5-1 to TRBJ2-7; D perhaps matches TRBD2 (6 bases). V lost 0 bases and J 0 bases, leaving 10 bases between the germline ends. This CDR3 is built from 15 residues. The germline V gene encodes CDR1 SGHRS and CDR2 YFSETQ. The CDR3 DNA is TGCGCCAGCAGCTTGGCCAACGGGGGCTCCTACGAGCAGTACTTC. Translated: CASSLANGGSYEQYF.

This clone was seen only a few times. The genes are TRBV14 and TRBJ1-1, with D perhaps TRBD1 (6 bases). CDR3 length equals 13 residues. Deletions cut 4 bases from V and 8 bases from J, with 14 bases between. Looked up from germline, CDR1 is SGHDN and CDR2 is FVKESK. For the CDR3, the DNA is TGTGCCAGCAGCCGAATTAGGCAGGGGGAAGCTTTCTTT. Translated, it gives CASSRIRQGEAFF.

The rearrangement uses TRBV18 and TRBJ1-2; the D is unclear. The ends were cut back, 3 bases at V and 0 bases at J, with 8 bases in the middle. CDR1 is KGHSH, CDR2 LQKENI, per germline. The CDR3 is 14 residues long. The CDR3 sequence is CASSPYAANYGYTF. The DNA of the CDR3 is TGTGCCAGCTCACCGTACGCAGCTAACTATGGCTACACCTTC.

The rearrangement joins TRBV6-5 to TRBJ2-4; the match to TRBD2 covers 8 bases. Per the germline V gene, CDR1 is MNHEY and CDR2 is SVGAGI. V gave up 6 bases and J gave up 9 bases; unmatched junction bases: 13. There are 15 residues in the CDR3. The CDR3, as DNA: TGTGCCAGCAGACCTCCGGGACTAGTTGCGGGCATTCAGTACTTC. Protein product: CASRPPGLVAGIQYF.

Here the CDR3 DNA reads TGTGCCAGCAGTTCCGCCGGGACAGTGATATCCTACGAGCAGTACTTC. Its translation is CASSSAGTVISYEQYF. This sequence joins TRBV28 and TRBJ2-7, with 7 bases fitting TRBD1. There are 16 residues in the CDR3. The junction had 10 bases not matched to a gene; V was cut back by 4 bases and J by 1 base. The germline V gene has CDR1 MDHEN and CDR2 SYDVKM.

This chain connects TRBV2 to TRBJ1-4, with TRBD1 identical over 8 bases. This CDR3 is 15 amino acids long. Germline CDR1 SNHLY, CDR2 FYNNEI. V was clipped by 2 bases and J by 5 bases; unmatched bases: 4. The CDR3 is CASSELGQANEKLFF. The CDR3 DNA is TGTGCCAGCAGTGAATTGGGACAGGCCAATGAAAAACTGTTTTTT.

This clone occurred a few times. The J gene is TRBJ2-7, the V gene TRBV30; a possible D gene is TRBD1 (6 bases). The germline V and J ends were trimmed by 0 bases and 5 bases, with 17 bases remaining between them. The CDR3 totals 15 residues. Germline V CDR1 and CDR2: GTSNPN, SVGIG (reference sequence). The CDR3 sequence: CAWSVRQGMRNEQYF. CDR3 in DNA: TGTGCCTGGAGTGTAAGGCAGGGGATGAGGAACGAGCAGTACTTC.

The CDR3 loop is CASSRRRTGLSNTEAFF. The CDR3 coding sequence is TGTGCCAGCAGCCGCCGGAGGACAGGGTTGAGTAATACTGAAGCTTTCTTT. V and J are TRBV7-2 and TRBJ1-1, with 8 nucleotides matching TRBD1. The CDR3 consists of 17 residues. Unmatched junction bases numbered 16, after V lost 5 bases and J lost 5 bases. Germline CDR1 SGHTA, CDR2 FQGNSA.

The chain employs TRBV11-3 and TRBJ2-6, with D perhaps TRBD2 (6 bases). V lost 4 bases to trimming and J lost 4 bases, with 11 bases between them. The CDR3 totals 15 residues. Germline CDR1 SGHNT, CDR2 YENEEA. The CDR3 loop reads CASSSGDAGANVLTF. In nucleotides, the CDR3 is TGTGCCAGCAGCTCGGGGGATGCAGGGGCCAACGTCCTGACTTTC. Based on the CDR3 plus reference TRBV11-3 and TRBJ2-6, the full variable domain is EAGVVQSPRYKIIEKKQPVAFWCNPISGHNTLYWYLQNLGQGPELLIRYENEEAVDDSQLPKDRFSAERLKGVDSTLKIQPAELGDSAVYLCASSSGDAGANVLTFGAGSRLTVL.

A few counts support this clone. This chain links TRBV18 with TRBJ2-2; no reliable D call. V was pared by 9 bases and J by 2 bases, with 13 bases between. This CDR3 contains 14 residues. Per germline, CDR1 KGHSH and CDR2 LQKENI. The CDR3, as DNA: TGTGCCAGTTCCCCAGAGAGAAACACCGGGGAGCTGTTTTTT. The encoded protein is CASSPERNTGELFF.

V gene TRBV2 combines with J gene TRBJ2-5; D is possibly TRBD2 (7 bases). CDR1 and CDR2 (germline): SNHLY, FYNNEI. With 3 bases removed from V and 5 bases from J, the gap between germline ends came to 13 bases. The CDR3 is 14 amino acids. CDR3 amino acids: CASSDSGGRETQYF. The CDR3, as DNA: TGTGCCAGCAGTGATTCGGGGGGCCGGGAGACCCAGTACTTC.

This clone has only a few counts. This chain joins TRBV5-1 and TRBJ1-2; D gene unclear. Germline V gene sequence: CDR1 SGHRS, CDR2 YFSETQ. Trimming shortened V by 2 bases and J by 4 bases, and 15 bases separated the two germline ends. This CDR3 spans 15 amino acids. The CDR3 region is CASSFNPQRGYGYTF. CDR3 nucleotides: TGCGCCAGCAGCTTTAATCCTCAACGGGGCTATGGCTACACCTTC. Filled out from reference TRBV5-1 and TRBJ1-2, the complete variable domain reads KAGVTQTPRYLIKTRGQQVTLSCSPISGHRSVSWYQQTPGQGLQFLFEYFSETQRNKGNFPGRFSGRQFSNSRSEMNVSTLELGDSALYLCASSFNPQRGYGYTFGSGTRLTVV.

This clone was observed a single time. The rearrangement links TRBV20-1 to TRBJ1-2; no clear D gene. There are 11 residues in the CDR3. The V gene lost 6 bases and the J gene lost 8 bases, with 13 bases spanning the gap. The germline gives CDR1 DFQATT, CDR2 SNEGSKA (reference sequence). CDR3 DNA sequence: TGCAGTGCAAGTGGGCCGAGCGGCTACACCTTC. As protein: CSASGPSGYTF.

V and J are TRBV7-9 and TRBJ1-1; unclear D gene. Trimming pared 3 bases from V and 7 bases from J, leaving 6 bases between. Germline V gene lookup returns CDR1 SEHNR and CDR2 FQNEAQ (reference sequence). The CDR3 consists of 11 residues. DNA for the CDR3: TGTGCCAGCAGCTTCGCTATTGAAGCTTTCTTT. This gives the protein CASSFAIEAFF. The complete variable domain, with remaining parts taken from reference TRBV7-9 and TRBJ1-1, reads DTGVSQNPRHKITKRGQNVTFRCDPISEHNRLYWYRQTLGQGPEFLTYFQNEAQLEKSRLLSDRFSAERPKGSFSTLEIQRTEQGDSAMYLCASSFAIEAFFGQGTRLTVV.

The V gene is TRBV27, the J gene TRBJ1-6; D not resolved. The V gene's germline CDR1 is MNHEY and CDR2 SMNVEV (reference sequence). The CDR3 runs to 18 residues. Deletions cut 6 bases from V and 4 bases from J, with 22 bases between. CDR3 nucleotides: TGTGCCAGCAGCCCCCCCCTCGGGGTTAAGTCTTATAATTCACCCCTCCACTTT. The encoded protein is CASSPPLGVKSYNSPLHF.

This clone showed up just once. The chain combines TRBV6-5 with TRBJ2-5; 9 bases align to TRBD2. V trimming: 1 base; J trimming: 2 bases; junction bases outside the gene matches: 5. Germline V gene data show CDR1 as MNHEY and CDR2 as SVGAGI. The CDR3 runs 16 residues. The CDR3 protein is CASSYYGTSPQETQYF. CDR3 DNA: TGTGCCAGCAGTTACTACGGGACTAGCCCACAAGAGACCCAGTACTTC.

This chain joins TRBV29-1 and TRBJ2-7; the D is unclear. CDR3 length: 14 amino acids. CDR1 is SQVTM, CDR2 ANQGSEA, per germline. The ends were cut back, 3 bases at V and 0 bases at J, with 12 bases in the middle. CDR3 coding DNA: TGCAGCGTTGAGGATCTGGCAGGCTCCTACGAGCAGTACTTC. Translation: CSVEDLAGSYEQYF.

The chain has TRBV7-2 and TRBJ2-7, with 14 bases matching TRBD2. CDR1 is SGHTA, CDR2 FQGNSA, per germline. This CDR3 comprises 15 residues. The V gene end was trimmed by 6 bases and the J gene end by 3 bases; junction bases not matched to a gene: 4. The CDR3 region has the DNA TGTGCCAGCAGAAGGACTAGCGGGGGGCTCTACGAGCAGTACTTC. It codes for CASRRTSGGLYEQYF.

The genes are TRBV7-9 and TRBJ1-6; perhaps TRBD1 as D (5 bases). In germline, CDR1 is SEHNR, CDR2 FQNEAQ (reference sequence). Between the trimmed V and J ends, which lost 5 bases and 5 bases, there was a span of 10 bases. The CDR3 runs to 14 residues. The CDR3 DNA is TGTGCCAGCAGCAAGGACACTCATAATTCACCCCTCCACTTT. Protein sequence: CASSKDTHNSPLHF.

This chain uses TRBV19 with TRBJ1-3; D uncertain. The CDR3 is 15 residues long. Trimming left V 8 bases short and J 0 bases short, with 14 bases between. The germline gives CDR1 LNHDA, CDR2 SQIVND (reference sequence). The CDR3 DNA is TGTGCCAGTTGCGCGGGAAGCGGCTCTGGAAACACCATATATTTT. It codes for CASCAGSGSGNTIYF.

The chain uses TRBV28 and TRBJ2-3, with a possible D match to TRBD1 (5 bases). Germline CDR1 reads MDHEN; CDR2 reads SYDVKM. Between the trimmed V and J ends, which lost 5 bases and 0 bases, there was a span of 12 bases. The CDR3 sequence is 15 residues long. The CDR3 reads CASSNGAVSTDTQYF. The CDR3 DNA sequence: TGTGCCAGCAGTAATGGGGCGGTGAGCACAGATACGCAGTATTTT.

This clone has a single count. This sequence joins TRBV2 and TRBJ1-1; D is unclear. This CDR3 region has 13 residues. The ends were cut back, 3 bases at V and 2 bases at J, with 7 bases in the middle. CDR1 is SNHLY, CDR2 FYNNEI, per germline. CDR3: CASSDPLNTEAFF. The CDR3 nucleotides read TGTGCCAGCAGTGATCCCCTAAACACTGAAGCTTTCTTT.

The rearrangement links TRBV6-5 to TRBJ2-1; 10 bases agree with TRBD2. The CDR3 totals 14 residues. V lost 6 bases to trimming and J lost 9 bases; unmatched junction nucleotides: 8. Per germline, CDR1 MNHEY and CDR2 SVGAGI. The CDR3 protein is CASRDSGGAVEQFF. In DNA form, the CDR3 reads TGTGCCAGCAGGGACAGCGGGGGGGCGGTTGAGCAGTTCTTC.

V usage is TRBV5-4 and J usage is TRBJ1-4, with D possibly TRBD1 on 5 matching bases. Between the trimmed V and J ends, which lost 0 bases and 5 bases, there was a span of 11 bases. CDR1 and CDR2 from the germline V gene are SGHNT and YYREEE (reference sequence). This CDR3 is built from 15 residues. The CDR3 nucleotides read TGTGCCAGCAGCTTGGCCTCAGGGATCAATGAAAAACTGTTTTTT. Its protein product is CASSLASGINEKLFF. Full variable domain (missing parts from reference TRBV5-4 and TRBJ1-4): ETGVTQSPTHLIKTRGQQVTLRCSSQSGHNTVSWYQQALGQGPQFIFQYYREEENGRGNFPPRFSGLQFPNYSSELNVNALELDDSALYLCASSLASGINEKLFFGSGTQLSVL.

The chain links TRBV5-4 to TRBJ1-6, with TRBD1 matching 7 bases. Trimming removed 4 bases from V and 5 bases from J; junction bases left unmatched: 6. Germline values: CDR1 SGHNT, CDR2 YYREEE (reference sequence). The CDR3 sequence is 15 residues long. As DNA, the CDR3 is TGTGCCAGCAGCCTACAGGGGCGGAATAATTCACCCCTCCACTTT. This sequence encodes CASSLQGRNNSPLHF.